This TCR beta chain stems from a study of shared clonotypes between healthy human individuals. The protocol was immunoSEQ multiplex PCR, while the TCRdb copy is restricted to in-frame clones and leaves out a portion. The sample has approximately 500,000 clones, 79% seen once. This clone was observed a handful of times. This CDR3 has 14 amino acids. Germline loops: CDR1 MNHEY, CDR2 SVGAGI. V was cut by 6 bases and J by 7 bases, with 16 bases left in between. The receptor comes from a woman aged 40-49 years in good health. Some clones in this sample may be carry-over from other donors' samples. Sequencing input: PBMCs. The chain employs TRBV6-5 and TRBJ1-3, with a possible D match to TRBD1 (6 bases). The CDR3 protein is CASRRDTGGNTIYF. The CDR3 bases are TGTGCCAGCAGACGGGACACGGGGGGGAACACCATATATTTT.